Each of the 28 T cell receptor beta chains below was sequenced from the same sample in a study of blood T cell repertoires in COVID-19. The method was immunoSEQ multiplex PCR; TCRdb's version includes in-frame clones alone and lacks a portion of them. The sample has 95,000 to 150,000 clones, about 90% seen once; the top ten hold 0.88%. Sequenced: peripheral blood. The receptors shown here come from a woman in her fifties or sixties with active or convalescent COVID-19.

CDR3 loop: CASSLSRLAGDFGDEQFF. In DNA, the CDR3 is TGTGCCAGCAGCTTAAGCCGGCTAGCGGGAGATTTCGGGGATGAGCAGTTCTTC. The chain uses TRBV11-2 and TRBJ2-1; TRBD2 matches 10 bases. Trimming removed 2 bases from V and 8 bases from J; junction bases left unmatched: 15. The CDR3 totals 18 residues. Germline CDR1 is SGHAT and CDR2 is FQNNGV.

The rearrangement uses TRBV9 and TRBJ2-7, with TRBD2 identical over 10 bases. From germline, CDR1 is SGDLS and CDR2 YYNGEE. CDR3 length: 16 amino acids. The J segment lost 4 bases and the V segment lost 4 bases, leaving 11 bases of the junction unmatched. The CDR3 loop reads CASSLGGLAGVYEQYF. CDR3 sequence (DNA): TGTGCCAGCAGCCTAGGGGGGCTAGCGGGAGTGTACGAGCAGTACTTC.

This CDR3 reads CASSYSGVQSTQYF. For the CDR3, the DNA is TGTGCCAGCAGTTACTCGGGCGTGCAAAGTACGCAGTATTTT. The chain recombines TRBV6-2 or TRBV6-3 with TRBJ2-3, with D unclear. CDR3 length equals 14 residues. The ends were cut back, 0 bases at V and 8 bases at J, with 12 bases in the middle. Germline values: CDR1 MNHEY, CDR2 SVGEGT.

V usage is TRBV10-3 and J usage is TRBJ2-7; 12 bases are a match to TRBD2. V shed 0 bases, J shed 3 bases, and the junction held 6 bases outside the gene matches. This CDR3 is built from 17 residues. Germline V lookup: CDR1 ENHRY, CDR2 SYGVKD. The CDR3: CAISESRTSGVIYEQYF. The CDR3 nucleotides read TGTGCCATCAGTGAGTCAAGGACTAGCGGGGTGATCTACGAGCAGTACTTC.

This clone was observed a handful of times. The chain links TRBV24-1 to TRBJ1-5, with a tentative D call TRBD1 (6 bases). CDR3 length equals 12 residues. In germline, CDR1 is KGHDR, CDR2 SFDVKD. Trimming cost V 9 bases and J 9 bases, with 14 bases left between them. CDR3 nucleotides: TGTGCCACCGGGACCCCAGGGGCGCCCCAGCATTTT. It codes for CATGTPGAPQHF.

This clone was picked up one time. V gene TRBV6-6 combines with J gene TRBJ2-7, with D possibly matching TRBD2 (5 bases). CDR1 is MNHNY and CDR2 is SVGAGI in the germline V gene (reference sequence). V lost 2 bases to trimming and J lost 0 bases, with 8 bases between them. This CDR3 is 14 amino acids long. The CDR3 DNA sequence: TGTGCCAGCAGTTACACGGGGAGCTCCTACGAGCAGTACTTC. This translates into CASSYTGSSYEQYF.

The rearrangement joins TRBV28 to TRBJ1-6; D ambiguous. CDR1 and CDR2 (germline): MDHEN, SYDVKM. CDR3 length equals 14 residues. Trimming removed 3 bases from V and 7 bases from J, with 10 bases in between. In DNA form, the CDR3 reads TGTGCCAGCAGTTTTCGAGCGAACAATTCACCCCTCCACTTT. It codes for CASSFRANNSPLHF.

The chain is built from TRBV30 and TRBJ1-5; D call uncertain. Trimming shortened V by 3 bases and J by 0 bases, and 15 bases separated the two germline ends. The length of the CDR3 is 16 residues. CDR1 GTSNPN and CDR2 SVGIG come from the germline V gene (reference sequence). CDR3 residues: CAWSARFGSSNQPQHF. The CDR3 DNA sequence: TGTGCCTGGAGCGCCAGGTTCGGTTCTAGCAATCAGCCCCAGCATTTT.

The chain has TRBV9 and TRBJ1-4; TRBD1 matches 7 bases. Looked up from germline, CDR1 is SGDLS and CDR2 is YYNGEE. V dropped 4 bases and J dropped 3; count of bases not matched to a gene: 6. The CDR3 has 15 amino acids. The CDR3 region is CASSRVGGPNEKLFF. CDR3 DNA: TGTGCCAGCAGCAGAGTAGGGGGCCCTAATGAAAAACTGTTTTTT.

In its sample, this clone was seen once. The V call is TRBV6-6, the J call TRBJ1-2, with a possible D match to TRBD1 (6 bases). Germline V gives CDR1 MNHNY, CDR2 SVGAGI (reference sequence). Trimming took off 6 bases at V and 4 bases at J, with 12 bases between the two ends. This CDR3 region has 13 residues. In DNA, the CDR3 is TGTGCCAGCAGCCAGGACAGCCCCTATGGCTACACCTTC. Amino acids: CASSQDSPYGYTF.

In this sample, this clone turned up a few times. Other DNA sequences from this sample encode an identical CDR3 as well. The chain uses TRBV20-1 and TRBJ2-1; TRBD2 matches 7 bases. Losses at the gene ends were 3 bases for V and 0 bases for J; bases not matched to a gene: 2. CDR3 length: 14 residues. Germline CDR1 is DFQATT and CDR2 is SNEGSKA (reference sequence). The CDR3 region has the DNA TGCAGTGCTAGTGGCGGGAGCTCCTACAATGAGCAGTTCTTC. It translates to CSASGGSSYNEQFF.

V and J are TRBV5-6 and TRBJ2-5; D perhaps matches TRBD2 (5 bases). The ends were cut back, 0 bases at V and 1 base at J, with 10 bases in the middle. Germline-derived CDR1 and CDR2 are SGHDT and YYEEEE. This CDR3 is 15 amino acids long. The CDR3 here is CASSLARAVQETQYF. CDR3 bases: TGTGCCAGCAGCTTGGCGCGGGCAGTCCAAGAGACCCAGTACTTC.

The chain carries TRBV6-4 and TRBJ2-7; tentative D call: TRBD1 (5 bases). The CDR3 is made up of 15 amino acids. The V gene's germline CDR1 is MRHNA and CDR2 SNTAGT. The V end was cut by 3 bases, the J end by 4 bases, with 16 bases between. The CDR3 protein is CASSEGPGWQYEQYF. Written as DNA, the CDR3 is TGTGCCAGCAGTGAAGGGCCAGGGTGGCAGTACGAGCAGTACTTC.

The chain links TRBV9 to TRBJ2-3; 9 nucleotides match TRBD2. This CDR3 spans 17 amino acids. J was trimmed by 2 bases and V by 0 bases; bases with no gene match: 7. Germline CDR1 reads SGDLS; CDR2 reads YYNGEE. This chain's CDR3 is CASSVGSGLANTDTQYF. The DNA of the CDR3 is TGTGCCAGCAGCGTAGGTAGCGGACTAGCGAACACAGATACGCAGTATTTT. Based on the CDR3 plus reference TRBV9 and TRBJ2-3, the full variable domain is DSGVTQTPKHLITATGQRVTLRCSPRSGDLSVYWYQQSLDQGLQFLIQYYNGEERAKGNILERFSAQQFPDLHSELNLSSLELGDSALYFCASSVGSGLANTDTQYFGPGTRLTVL.

The chain uses TRBV11-2 and TRBJ1-4; D remains ambiguous. The length of the CDR3 is 12 residues. V lost 0 bases and J 10 bases, leaving 6 bases between the germline ends. Germline-derived CDR1 and CDR2 are SGHAT and FQNNGV. The CDR3 reads CASSLDRGKLFF. The CDR3 nucleotides are TGTGCCAGCAGCTTAGATCGGGGAAAACTGTTTTTT.

The rearrangement links TRBV7-6 to TRBJ2-1; D possibly corresponds to TRBD2 (5 bases). V was shortened by 3 bases and J by 0 bases, with 18 bases between the two germline ends. The CDR3 runs 18 residues. CDR1 and CDR2 from the germline V gene are SGHVS and FNYEAQ. The CDR3 region has the DNA TGTGCCAGCAGCTTGAGGGCTGGCACCCAGAGCTCCTACAATGAGCAGTTCTTC. Translated: CASSLRAGTQSSYNEQFF.

The chain is built from TRBV6-5 and TRBJ1-5; D uncertain. From germline, CDR1 is MNHEY and CDR2 SVGAGI. The V and J ends lost 4 bases and 2 bases respectively, with 9 bases between them. The CDR3 has 14 amino acids. As DNA, the CDR3 is TGTGCCAGCAGTTCCGATGCGGGCAATCAGCCCCAGCATTTT. This gives the protein CASSSDAGNQPQHF.

V and J are TRBV4-2 and TRBJ2-1; 9 bases fit TRBD2. From germline, CDR1 is LGHNA and CDR2 YNFKEQ. CDR3 length equals 18 residues. The ends lost 0 bases at V and 4 bases at J; junction bases unmatched: 10. The CDR3 DNA is TGTGCCAGCAGCCAAGATTGGGGGGGACTAGCCGATTACAATGAGCAGTTCTTC. Translated, it gives CASSQDWGGLADYNEQFF.

The chain carries TRBV5-1 and TRBJ2-3, with TRBD2 as a possible D gene (7 bases). V lost 1 base to trimming and J lost 1 base, with 19 bases between them. The germline CDR1 and CDR2 sequences are SGHRS and YFSETQ. The CDR3 contains 18 residues. The CDR3 region has the DNA TGCGCCAGCAGCTTGCGAAGCAGGGAGGGGGGTGGCACAGATACGCAGTATTTT. It is translated as CASSLRSREGGGTDTQYF.

CDR3 nucleotides: TGTGCCAGCAGTATTTACTTTGGGGTTATGACAGGAAAGAACTATGGCTACACCTTC. As protein: CASSIYFGVMTGKNYGYTF. The chain has TRBV28 and TRBJ1-2; D perhaps matches TRBD1 (6 bases). There are 19 residues in the CDR3. Trimming cost V 5 bases and J 2 bases, with 27 bases left between them. Germline CDR1 MDHEN, CDR2 SYDVKM.

As DNA, the CDR3 is TGTGCCTGGACCGAGGGCCCCTATGGCTACACCTTC. Translating gives CAWTEGPYGYTF. The J gene is TRBJ1-2, the V gene TRBV30; the D is unclear. This CDR3 contains 12 residues. V lost 4 bases, J lost 4 bases, and 10 bases lay in between. Germline V gene sequence: CDR1 GTSNPN, CDR2 SVGIG (reference sequence). Drawing the rest from reference TRBV30 and TRBJ1-2, the complete variable domain is SQTIHQWPATLVQPVGSPLSLECTVEGTSNPNLYWYRQAAGRGLQLLFYSVGIGQISSEVPQNLSASRPQDRQFILSSKKLLLSDSGFYLCAWTEGPYGYTFGSGTRLTVV.

This chain joins TRBV19 and TRBJ2-5, with TRBD2 matching 7 bases. The length of the CDR3 is 13 residues. V gave up 5 bases and J gave up 5 bases; unmatched junction bases: 5. The germline V gene has CDR1 LNHDA and CDR2 SQIVND (reference sequence). The CDR3 protein is CASSVAGGETQYF. CDR3 bases: TGTGCCAGTAGTGTCGCCGGGGGGGAGACCCAGTACTTC. The entire variable domain, with the rest obtained from reference TRBV19 and TRBJ2-5, is as follows: DGGITQSPKYLFRKEGQNVTLSCEQNLNHDAMYWYRQDPGQGLRLIYYSQIVNDFQKGDIAEGYSVSREKKESFPLTVTSAQKNPTAFYLCASSVAGGETQYFGPGTRLLVL.

This clone was observed a single time. The chain links TRBV9 to TRBJ1-6, with TRBD1 matching 7 bases. The germline gives CDR1 SGDLS, CDR2 YYNGEE. This CDR3 comprises 15 residues. The V and J ends lost 3 bases and 4 bases, in that order; junction bases with no gene match: 4. The CDR3 reads CASSGGTVYNSPLHF. The CDR3 nucleotides are TGTGCCAGCAGCGGGGGGACAGTTTATAATTCACCCCTCCACTTT.

Note on this clone: The junction departs from germline at one end; a sequencing error may be responsible. The chain recombines TRBV29-1 with TRBJ2-1; 11 bases are a match to TRBD2. Per germline, CDR1 SQVTM and CDR2 ANQGSEA. This CDR3 is built from 16 residues. CDR3 nucleotide sequence: TGCAGCGTTGAAGACATTAGCGGGAGGGCCTATAATGAGCAGTTCTTC. The encoded protein is CSVEDISGRAYNEQFF.

V usage is TRBV28 and J usage is TRBJ2-1; TRBD2 is a possible D gene (6 bases). The CDR3 sequence is 15 residues long. CDR1 MDHEN and CDR2 SYDVKM come from the germline V gene. V lost 5 bases and J 8 bases, leaving 19 bases between the germline ends. CDR3 loop: CASSALGAGIHEQFF. The CDR3 DNA reads TGTGCCAGCAGTGCCCTCGGGGCGGGAATCCATGAGCAGTTCTTC.

On this clone: Because the CDR3's place on the DNA is in doubt, the DNA is left out and the CDR3 is given as listed by TCRdb. This chain links TRBV21-1 with TRBJ1-4; TRBD1, as called in the table, went unchecked against the DNA. TRBV21-1 is marked as a pseudogene. The CDR3 contains 18 residues when both ends are counted. The CDR3 loop is CASSKDFGTGAPNEKLFF.

This clone was seen a few times. This rearrangement joins TRBV27 to TRBJ1-4; 7 bases match TRBD1. V trimming: 5 bases; J trimming: 8 bases; junction bases outside the gene matches: 11. CDR3 length: 15 residues. The germline CDR1 and CDR2 sequences are MNHEY and SMNVEV (reference sequence). CDR3 nucleotide sequence: TGTGCCAGCAGTATTAGACAGGGTGTATACGAAAAACTGTTTTTT. It encodes CASSIRQGVYEKLFF. Full variable domain (outside the CDR3, taken from reference TRBV27 and TRBJ1-4): EAQVTQNPRYLITVTGKKLTVTCSQNMNHEYMSWYRQDPGLGLRQIYYSMNVEVTDKGDVPEGYKVSRKEKRNFPLILESPSPNQTSLYFCASSIRQGVYEKLFFGSGTQLSVL.

The chain combines TRBV5-1 with TRBJ2-1, with 12 bases fitting TRBD2. This CDR3 region has 19 residues. Germline trimming cut 0 bases from V and 0 bases from J; bases unmatched to any gene: 7. Germline V gene sequence: CDR1 SGHRS, CDR2 YFSETQ. In nucleotides, the CDR3 is TGCGCCAGCAGCTTGGGGGGACTAGCGGGTGTAGGCTCCTACAATGAGCAGTTCTTC. The encoded protein is CASSLGGLAGVGSYNEQFF.